Shown below are 22 T cell receptor beta chains from a single sample sequenced in a study of blood T cell repertoires in COVID-19. The repertoire was sequenced with immunoSEQ multiplex PCR; TCRdb's copy has only in-frame clones and lacks some. This sample has some 150,000 clones, with 80% to 90% found just once. Sequencing input: peripheral blood. These receptors were collected from a man aged 50 to 60 with active COVID-19.

The chain is built from TRBV15 and TRBJ2-2; D may be TRBD1 (6 bases). Between the trimmed V and J ends, which lost 1 base and 2 bases, there was a span of 14 bases. The CDR3 contains 17 residues. CDR1 is LNHNV, CDR2 YYDKDF, per germline (reference sequence). CDR3: CATSRVVDRPNTGELFF. Here the CDR3 DNA reads TGTGCCACCAGCAGAGTTGTTGACAGGCCCAACACCGGGGAGCTGTTTTTT.

The rearrangement links TRBV10-3 to TRBJ2-3; D is possibly TRBD1 (6 bases). In germline, CDR1 is ENHRY, CDR2 SYGVKD. This CDR3 contains 13 residues. V lost 11 bases, J lost 1 base, and 13 bases lay in between. The CDR3 DNA reads TGTGCCGTACACAGGGTAGGCACAGATACGCAGTATTTT. Protein sequence: CAVHRVGTDTQYF.

This clone showed up just once. J is TRBJ2-7 and V is TRBV6-5, with 7 bases fitting TRBD1. V was pared by 6 bases and J by 5 bases, with 10 bases of the junction left unmatched. The germline V gene has CDR1 MNHEY and CDR2 SVGAGI. The CDR3 is 14 residues long. This chain's CDR3 is CASRKTGQGDEQYF. The CDR3 DNA sequence: TGTGCCAGCAGGAAGACAGGGCAAGGCGACGAGCAGTACTTC.

The chain has TRBV4-1 and TRBJ2-7; 10 positions agree with TRBD2. Germline V gene data show CDR1 as MGHRA and CDR2 as YSYEKL. This CDR3 has 16 amino acids. V was pared by 4 bases and J by 1 base, with 7 bases of the junction left unmatched. CDR3 sequence reads: CASSPWLAGDSYEQYF. In DNA, the CDR3 is TGCGCCAGCAGCCCCTGGCTAGCGGGGGATTCCTACGAGCAGTACTTC.

The chain couples TRBV5-4 to TRBJ2-5; tentatively, D is TRBD2 (5 bases). This CDR3 comprises 14 residues. Trimming cost V 4 bases and J 5 bases, with 15 bases left between them. Germline CDR1 and CDR2: SGHNT and YYREEE (reference sequence). The CDR3 protein is CASSKPEGAETQYF. The CDR3 coding sequence is TGTGCCAGCAGCAAGCCCGAGGGCGCTGAGACCCAGTACTTC.

The chain employs TRBV11-2 and TRBJ1-1; D is undetermined. Germline CDR1 is SGHAT and CDR2 is FQNNGV. Trimming removed 1 base at V and 1 base at J, with 7 bases between. The length of the CDR3 is 14 residues. The CDR3 loop reads CASSLGARNTEAFF. The CDR3 DNA reads as TGTGCCAGCAGCTTAGGGGCCAGGAACACTGAAGCTTTCTTT. Full variable domain (missing parts from reference TRBV11-2 and TRBJ1-1): EAGVAQSPRYKIIEKRQSVAFWCNPISGHATLYWYQQILGQGPKLLIQFQNNGVVDDSQLPKDRFSAERLKGVDSTLKIQPAKLEDSAVYLCASSLGARNTEAFFGQGTRLTVV.

The genes are TRBV7-9 and TRBJ2-1, with 12 bases matching TRBD1. V lost 6 bases to trimming and J lost 15 bases; unmatched junction nucleotides: 9. CDR3 length: 13 residues. Germline CDR1 is SEHNR and CDR2 is FQNEAQ (reference sequence). The CDR3 here is CASSPGQGANRFF. The CDR3 DNA reads as TGTGCCAGCAGTCCGGGACAGGGGGCGAACCGGTTCTTC.

This chain connects TRBV12-3 or TRBV12-4 to TRBJ2-3, with D uncertain. With 3 bases removed from V and 2 bases from J, the gap between germline ends came to 6 bases. This CDR3 contains 13 residues. The CDR3: CASSFTATDTQYF. In DNA form, the CDR3 reads TGTGCCAGCAGTTTTACAGCCACAGATACGCAGTATTTT.

The J gene is TRBJ2-7, the V gene TRBV23-1, with D hard to call. TRBV23-1 is sorted into the ORF group, with uncertain function. The CDR3 is made up of 10 amino acids. Trimming stripped 6 bases from V and 4 bases from J, with 4 bases between. Here the CDR3 reads CASSLYEQYF. The CDR3 region has the DNA TGCGCCAGCAGCCTGTACGAGCAGTACTTC.

This chain joins TRBV3-1 (or the pseudogene TRBV3-2) and TRBJ2-7; tentative D call: TRBD2 (5 bases). V was pared by 6 bases and J by 3 bases, with 9 bases between. Germline V gene lookup returns CDR1 LGHDT and CDR2 YNNKEL (reference sequence). This CDR3 spans 12 amino acids. CDR3 residues: CASSNGLYEQYF. The DNA for the CDR3 is TGTGCCAGCAGTAACGGACTCTACGAGCAGTACTTC.

The V call is TRBV11-2, the J call TRBJ1-2; possibly TRBD1 for D (6 bases). This CDR3 region has 13 residues. Looked up from germline, CDR1 is SGHAT and CDR2 is FQNNGV. With 4 bases removed from V and 4 bases from J, the gap between germline ends came to 10 bases. CDR3 DNA sequence: TGTGCCAGCAGCTACTCAGGGGCCTATGGCTACACCTTC. Translating gives CASSYSGAYGYTF.

The J gene is TRBJ2-7, the V gene TRBV7-2; TRBD1 aligns across 9 bases. The length of the CDR3 is 13 residues. V was pared by 2 bases and J by 10 bases, with 6 bases of the junction left unmatched. Germline CDR1 is SGHTA and CDR2 is FQGNSA. This CDR3 reads CASSLNRDRVQYF. CDR3 coding DNA: TGTGCCAGCAGCTTAAACCGGGACAGGGTACAGTACTTC.

The gene calls are TRBV5-4 and TRBJ1-1; unclear D gene. V lost 5 bases to trimming and J lost 1 base, with 9 bases between them. The CDR3 spans 13 residues. The germline gives CDR1 SGHNT, CDR2 YYREEE (reference sequence). CDR3 loop: CASRSFRNTEAFF. The CDR3 region has the DNA TGTGCCAGCAGATCCTTCAGGAACACTGAAGCTTTCTTT. The complete variable domain, with remaining parts taken from reference TRBV5-4 and TRBJ1-1, reads ETGVTQSPTHLIKTRGQQVTLRCSSQSGHNTVSWYQQALGQGPQFIFQYYREEENGRGNFPPRFSGLQFPNYSSELNVNALELDDSALYLCASRSFRNTEAFFGQGTRLTVV.

The chain couples TRBV4-1 to TRBJ2-1; tentative D call: TRBD2 (7 bases). The CDR3 is 14 amino acids. CDR1 and CDR2 (germline): MGHRA, YSYEKL. V was shortened by 4 bases and J by 7 bases, with 14 bases between the two germline ends. CDR3 loop: CASSLRGLANEQFF. The DNA of the CDR3 is TGCGCCAGCAGCCTGCGGGGGCTGGCGAATGAGCAGTTCTTC.

This sequence joins TRBV13 and TRBJ2-3; the match to TRBD2 covers 8 bases. The CDR3 consists of 18 residues. The junction had 13 bases not matched to a gene; V was cut back by 5 bases and J by 0 bases. Per the germline V gene, CDR1 is PRHDT and CDR2 is FYEKMQ (reference sequence). The chain's CDR3 is CASSATGGPTKSTDTQYF. The CDR3 DNA follows: TGTGCCAGCAGCGCCACGGGGGGGCCGACCAAAAGCACAGATACGCAGTATTTT.

As to this clone: In the same sample, other DNA sequences code for this CDR3. This chain uses TRBV6-5 with TRBJ1-6, with 7 bases matching TRBD1. The germline CDR1 and CDR2 sequences are MNHEY and SVGAGI. V trimming: 6 bases; J trimming: 6 bases; junction bases outside the gene matches: 5. The CDR3 length is 14 residues. In nucleotides, the CDR3 is TGTGCCAGCAGACGAACAGGGGTTAATTCACCCCTCCACTTT. It yields the protein CASRRTGVNSPLHF.

The V gene is TRBV19, the J gene TRBJ1-1, with 7 bases lining up with TRBD1. The V gene's germline CDR1 is LNHDA and CDR2 SQIVND (reference sequence). CDR3 length: 15 amino acids. J was trimmed by 3 bases and V by 7 bases; bases with no gene match: 11. The CDR3, as DNA: TGTGCCAGTACCCTCGCCCGGGACAGAGACACTGAAGCTTTCTTT. Amino acids: CASTLARDRDTEAFF.

V is TRBV18 and J is TRBJ1-2; the match to TRBD1 covers 10 bases. Germline V gene sequence: CDR1 KGHSH, CDR2 LQKENI. The CDR3 covers 13 residues. J gave up 8 bases and V 3 bases, and 3 bases lay outside the gene matches. The CDR3 DNA reads TGTGCCAGCTCACCGGGACAGGGGCCAGGCTACACCTTC. This codes for CASSPGQGPGYTF.

The rearrangement joins TRBV11-2 to TRBJ2-7, with 9 bases that match TRBD1. There are 14 residues in the CDR3. V was pared by 4 bases and J by 3 bases, with 4 bases of the junction left unmatched. CDR1 and CDR2 from the germline V gene are SGHAT and FQNNGV. The CDR3 DNA reads as TGTGCCAGCAGCTCAATGACAGGGGGCTACGAGCAGTACTTC. Protein sequence: CASSSMTGGYEQYF.

This sequence joins TRBV13 and TRBJ1-3; D unresolved. Trimming left V 5 bases short and J 1 base short, with 6 bases between. CDR1 and CDR2 (germline): PRHDT, FYEKMQ (reference sequence). CDR3 size: 13 residues. DNA of the CDR3: TGTGCCAGCAGCACAAAGTCTGGAAACACCATATATTTT. It specifies CASSTKSGNTIYF.

This clone was seen only once. This sequence joins TRBV2 and TRBJ2-1; TRBD1 agrees at 9 bases. The CDR3 spans 14 residues. The ends lost 4 bases at V and 4 bases at J; junction bases unmatched: 2. CDR1 is SNHLY and CDR2 is FYNNEI in the germline V gene. CDR3 bases: TGTGCCAGCAGTGGGACAGGGGCTTACAATGAGCAGTTCTTC. Translating gives CASSGTGAYNEQFF.

The chain carries TRBV4-3 and TRBJ2-7; a possible D gene is TRBD1 (6 bases). The ends were cut back, 0 bases at V and 3 bases at J, with 15 bases in the middle. CDR3 length: 16 residues. CDR1 and CDR2 from the germline V gene are LGHNA and YSLEER. The DNA of the CDR3 is TGCGCCAGCAGCCAAGATAGGACAGACTTGAACTACGAGCAGTACTTC. It translates to CASSQDRTDLNYEQYF.